The 15 T cell receptor beta chains below all came from one sample that was sequenced in a study of CD8 T cells in Susac syndrome (dated 2019 in TCRdb). Libraries were constructed by the immunoSEQ multiplex PCR assay. RNA was extracted using the RNeasy kit, and about 0.45 to 1 microgram was reverse transcribed with random hexamers. TCRdb reworked the public reads: Q25 trimming with fastp, MiXCR clone assembly, productive beta chains retained. Rows with a matching CDR3 protein are joined into one entry that keeps the most common DNA and genes. The table for this sample lists about 250,000 distinct CDR3 sequences; just under 95% of them were counted only once. Clones ranked in the top ten supply approximately 0.072% of the sample. Material for sequencing was CD4+ T cells from PBMCs. The origin of the receptors is a human donor with multiple sclerosis.

The J gene is TRBJ2-2, the V gene TRBV13, with D perhaps matching TRBD2 (5 bases). The length of the CDR3 is 17 residues. The germline V gene encodes CDR1 PRHDT and CDR2 FYEKMQ (reference sequence). Trimming took 3 bases from V and 0 from J, leaving 14 bases between them. CDR3 protein: CASSLRVRPPNTGELFF. The CDR3 DNA follows: TGTGCCAGCAGCTTGAGGGTAAGACCACCGAACACCGGGGAGCTGTTTTTT.

The chain links TRBV11-2 to TRBJ1-2; weak D call: TRBD1 (6 bases). The V gene lost 6 bases and the J gene lost 3 bases, with 23 bases spanning the gap. Germline V gene data show CDR1 as SGHAT and CDR2 as FQNNGV. The CDR3 spans 17 residues. For the CDR3, the DNA is TGTGCCAGCAGGGGATTGGGGGGGCGCGGTGTGGACTATGGCTACACCTTC. Residues: CASRGLGGRGVDYGYTF.

The chain links TRBV29-1 to TRBJ1-1; 8 nucleotides agree with TRBD1. The trim removed 3 bases at V and 4 bases at J, leaving 7 bases unmatched. CDR1 is SQVTM and CDR2 is ANQGSEA in the germline V gene. This CDR3 has 14 residues. CDR3 coding DNA: TGCAGCGTTGATCGGGTTGGACAGGGCACTGAAGCTTTCTTT. Its translation is CSVDRVGQGTEAFF.

The chain is built from TRBV7-9 and TRBJ2-1, with D hard to call. CDR1 and CDR2 (germline): SEHNR, FQNEAQ (reference sequence). The CDR3 spans 14 residues. V lost 7 bases, J lost 6 bases, and 16 bases lay in between. CDR3 coding DNA: TGTGCCAGCATCCCCTACGGTTCTTCCAATGAGCAGTTCTTC. This translates into CASIPYGSSNEQFF.

This chain uses TRBV6-6 with TRBJ1-5, with D possibly matching TRBD1 (5 bases). V shed 6 bases and J shed 2 bases, with 11 bases lying between them. Germline values: CDR1 MNHNY, CDR2 SVGAGI (reference sequence). This CDR3 is built from 14 residues. Here the CDR3 DNA reads TGTGCCAGCAGACGGGGGGTGGGCAATCAGCCCCAGCATTTT. This encodes CASRRGVGNQPQHF.

J is TRBJ2-6 and V is TRBV7-9; possibly TRBD2 for D (5 bases). The V end lost 4 bases, the J end lost 2 bases, and 21 bases lay between the germline ends. From germline, CDR1 is SEHNR and CDR2 FQNEAQ (reference sequence). The CDR3 is made up of 19 amino acids. This CDR3 is CASSSPLPRRVAGANVLTF. In DNA, the CDR3 is TGTGCCAGCAGCTCCCCCCTACCGCGGCGGGTGGCTGGGGCCAACGTCCTGACTTTC.

The chain has TRBV6-6 and TRBJ2-2; 10 bases fit TRBD2. There are 15 residues in the CDR3. J gave up 5 bases and V 7 bases, and 7 bases lay outside the gene matches. Germline CDR1 and CDR2: MNHNY and SVGAGI (reference sequence). The CDR3 loop reads CASKTSGLGTGELFF. Written as DNA, the CDR3 is TGTGCCAGCAAGACTAGCGGGTTGGGGACCGGGGAGCTGTTTTTT.

The chain uses TRBV11-1 and TRBJ2-7, with 13 bases matching TRBD2. This CDR3 is 20 amino acids long. J lost 0 bases, V lost 2 bases, and 13 bases had no gene match. Germline V lookup: CDR1 SGHAT, CDR2 FQDESV (reference sequence). CDR3 nucleotides: TGTGCCAGCAGCTTAAACCTCCTAACTAGCGGGGGGGGCCTCTCCTACGAGCAGTACGTC. Amino acid sequence: CASSLNLLTSGGGLSYEQYV.

This chain links TRBV4-2 with TRBJ2-5; D is unclear. The CDR3 is 14 residues long. Germline lookup yields CDR1 LGHNA and CDR2 YNFKEQ. V lost 0 bases and J 2 bases, leaving 7 bases between the germline ends. The CDR3 sequence is CASSQEGAQETQYF. The DNA of the CDR3 is TGTGCCAGCAGCCAAGAAGGCGCACAAGAGACCCAGTACTTC.

The J gene is TRBJ1-2, the V gene TRBV12-3 or TRBV12-4; D is uncertain. V was trimmed by 1 base and J by 9 bases, leaving 12 bases between them. The CDR3 is made up of 13 amino acids. The CDR3 region is CASSLGPGGRYTF. The CDR3 DNA reads as TGTGCCAGCAGTTTAGGGCCAGGAGGACGCTACACCTTC.

Written as DNA, the CDR3 is TGCGCCAGCAGCGGACTGACCGACTATGGCTACACCTTC. Its translation: CASSGLTDYGYTF. The chain uses TRBV5-1 and TRBJ1-2; D is undetermined. Germline CDR1 SGHRS, CDR2 YFSETQ. This CDR3 is 13 amino acids long. V lost 4 bases and J lost 3, with 10 bases in between.

The chain joins TRBV7-8 to TRBJ2-7; TRBD1 or TRBD2 may be the D gene (7 bases each). Trimming took off 4 bases at V and 1 base at J, with 17 bases between the two ends. Germline CDR1 reads SGHVS; CDR2 reads FQNEAQ. This CDR3 comprises 16 residues. The CDR3 sequence: CASSSRGGGPSYEQYF. In nucleotides, the CDR3 is TGTGCCAGCAGCTCTCGGGGAGGGGGCCCATCCTACGAGCAGTACTTC. The full variable domain, with the rest looked up from reference TRBV7-8 and TRBJ2-7, is GAGVSQSPRYKVAKRGQDVALRCDPISGHVSLFWYQQALGQGPEFLTYFQNEAQLDKSGLPSDRFFAERPEGSVSTLKIQRTQQEDSAVYLCASSSRGGGPSYEQYFGPGTRLTVT.

This clonotype was seen only once. The chain is built from TRBV5-4 and TRBJ2-7; weak D call: TRBD1 (5 bases). Trimming pared 0 bases from V and 9 bases from J, leaving 13 bases between. The CDR3 totals 13 residues. Germline values: CDR1 SGHNT, CDR2 YYREEE (reference sequence). CDR3 residues: CASSLGGHPGQYF. The CDR3 coding sequence is TGTGCCAGCAGCTTGGGGGGCCATCCTGGGCAGTACTTC.

The chain combines TRBV5-1 with TRBJ2-1, with 7 bases aligning to TRBD1. The CDR3 sequence is 15 residues long. Germline CDR1 SGHRS, CDR2 YFSETQ. Losses at the gene ends were 0 bases for V and 4 bases for J; bases not matched to a gene: 4. DNA of the CDR3: TGCGCCAGCAGCTTGGAGGGGACAGCATACAATGAGCAGTTCTTC. It yields the protein CASSLEGTAYNEQFF.

The rearrangement uses TRBV7-8 and TRBJ1-1, with D tentatively TRBD1 (5 bases). This CDR3 has 14 amino acids. CDR1 is SGHVS and CDR2 is FQNEAQ in the germline V gene. V lost 3 bases to trimming and J lost 6 bases, with 14 bases between them. Here the CDR3 DNA reads TGTGCCAGCAGCTTTGTGGGGGACGGCGCTGAAGCTTTCTTT. Encoded protein: CASSFVGDGAEAFF.